The 25 T cell receptor beta chains in this list originate from one sample, sequenced in a study of human T cells and chemical hapten exposure. The time point is: patch test 2, 6 weeks after DPC sensitization. Treatment indicated: therapeutic diphenylcyclopropenone sensitization with weekly scalp DPC. Each CDR3 protein gets one entry after TCRdb re-called the RACE reads with MiXCR. The sample shows 360,000 or so distinct CDR3 sequences, about 6.3% of them seen only once. Sample: whole blood, taken in connection with sensitization to the hapten diphenylcyclopropenone (DPC). The origin of the receptors is a woman aged 18-35 years with alopecia areata. Some clones in this sample may be carry-over from other donors' samples.

There are many counts of this clonotype. The chain has TRBV20-1 and TRBJ2-5; a possible D gene is TRBD2 (6 bases). Per the germline V gene, CDR1 is DFQATT and CDR2 is SNEGSKA (reference sequence). The CDR3 sequence is 15 residues long. The V and J ends lost 5 bases and 3 bases respectively, with 19 bases between them. CDR3 nucleotides: TGCAGTGCTCAAAGTTCCCAGCGGAGGGAAGAGACCCAGTACTTC. Protein: CSAQSSQRREETQYF.

This clonotype was picked up a small number of times. This chain uses TRBV28 with TRBJ2-1, with 7 bases aligning to TRBD2. Trimming cost V 3 bases and J 0 bases; bases outside gene matches: 2. Per the germline V gene, CDR1 is MDHEN and CDR2 is SYDVKM. There are 15 residues in the CDR3. The CDR3 loop reads CASSFRGDSYNEQFF. For the CDR3, the DNA is TGTGCCAGCAGTTTCCGGGGGGACTCCTACAATGAGCAGTTCTTC.

J is TRBJ2-7 and V is TRBV6-2 or TRBV6-3; 9 nucleotides line up with TRBD1. The CDR3 length is 17 residues. The V gene's germline CDR1 is MNHEY and CDR2 SVGEGT. The ends lost 5 bases at V and 2 bases at J; junction bases unmatched: 13. Here the CDR3 reads CASSPDYRDRETYEQYF. CDR3 bases: TGTGCCAGCAGTCCCGACTACCGGGACAGGGAAACCTACGAGCAGTACTTC.

This clonotype was detected many times. The chain recombines TRBV10-3 with TRBJ1-4; the D gene is possibly TRBD1 (5 bases). This CDR3 has 13 amino acids. V was shortened by 2 bases and J by 7 bases, with 8 bases between the two germline ends. Per the germline V gene, CDR1 is ENHRY and CDR2 is SYGVKD. In DNA form, the CDR3 reads TGTGCCATCAGTGAGCGGGGGAGTGAAAAACTGTTTTTT. Protein: CAISERGSEKLFF.

The genes are TRBV11-1 and TRBJ1-6; weak D call: TRBD1 (5 bases). The germline CDR1 and CDR2 sequences are SGHAT and FQDESV (reference sequence). Trimming took 4 bases from V and 5 from J, leaving 15 bases between them. The CDR3 runs to 16 residues. The CDR3 loop is CASSWRGTTDNSPLHF. The CDR3 DNA reads TGTGCCAGCAGCTGGCGGGGGACGACAGATAATTCACCCCTCCACTTT. The entire variable domain, with the rest obtained from reference TRBV11-1 and TRBJ1-6, is as follows: EAEVAQSPRYKITEKSQAVAFWCDPISGHATLYWYRQILGQGPELLVQFQDESVVDDSQLPKDRFSAERLKGVDSTLKIQPAELGDSAMYLCASSWRGTTDNSPLHFGNGTRLTVT.

This clonotype was picked up many times. The V and J genes are TRBV6-5 and TRBJ2-3; 9 bases match TRBD2. Germline CDR1 and CDR2: MNHEY and SVGAGI. This CDR3 is 16 amino acids long. The trim removed 2 bases at V and 4 bases at J, leaving 7 bases unmatched. The CDR3 nucleotides read TGTGCCAGCAGTTACATGAGCGGGGGGTTGGCAGATACGCAGTATTTT. It codes for CASSYMSGGLADTQYF.

In this sample, this clonotype turned up many times. The V call is TRBV12-5, the J call TRBJ1-3; D is unclear. V dropped 0 bases and J dropped 4 bases, with 22 bases sitting between them. The CDR3 is 19 residues long. Germline CDR1 and CDR2: LGHNT and FRNRAP. The chain's CDR3 is CASGLVRSGIDMAGNTIYF. CDR3 DNA: TGTGCTAGTGGTTTGGTACGATCGGGCATTGACATGGCGGGAAACACCATATATTTT. Combining the CDR3 with reference TRBV12-5 and TRBJ1-3 gives the whole variable domain DARVTQTPRHKVTEMGQEVTMRCQPILGHNTVFWYRQTMMQGLELLAYFRNRAPLDDSGMPKDRFSAEMPDATLATLKIQPSEPRDSAVYFCASGLVRSGIDMAGNTIYFGEGSWLTVV.

This chain connects TRBV4-3 to TRBJ2-2, with D uncertain. This CDR3 is built from 14 residues. Trimming took off 1 base at V and 2 bases at J, with 5 bases between the two ends. Germline V gene lookup returns CDR1 LGHNA and CDR2 YSLEER. CDR3 DNA sequence: TGCGCCAGCAGCCAAGCGGGCAACACCGGGGAGCTGTTTTTT. It encodes CASSQAGNTGELFF.

This clonotype appeared a few times. At one boundary the junction diverges from the germline segment, which might be a read error. This chain links TRBV7-9 with TRBJ2-1; 8 nucleotides align to TRBD1. This CDR3 is 15 amino acids long. Looked up from germline, CDR1 is SEHNR and CDR2 is FQNEAQ (reference sequence). The CDR3 bases are TGTGCCAGCAGCGCACAGGGGGGCCCCTACAGTGAGCAGTTCTTC. Amino acids: CASSAQGGPYSEQFF.

Ten or more counts support this clonotype. The chain has TRBV20-1 and TRBJ2-7, with 10 bases fitting TRBD1. Trimming at V came to 5 bases and at J to 7 bases, leaving 8 bases not matched to a gene. CDR1 is DFQATT and CDR2 is SNEGSKA in the germline V gene (reference sequence). The CDR3 has 13 amino acids. This CDR3 is CSALGTGEGEQYF. The CDR3, as DNA: TGCAGTGCTTTAGGGACAGGGGAAGGGGAGCAGTACTTC.

There are many counts of this clonotype. This chain connects TRBV20-1 to TRBJ1-5; 8 nucleotides match TRBD1. J gave up 1 base and V 7 bases, and 6 bases lay outside the gene matches. Germline V gene lookup returns CDR1 DFQATT and CDR2 SNEGSKA (reference sequence). CDR3 length equals 14 residues. The CDR3 region is CSVSRTGSNQPQHF. CDR3 nucleotides: TGCAGTGTTTCACGGACAGGGAGCAATCAGCCCCAGCATTTT.

This clonotype was counted ten times or more. J is TRBJ1-2 and V is TRBV27; D unresolved. V was shortened by 5 bases and J by 4 bases, with 17 bases between the two germline ends. CDR1 is MNHEY, CDR2 SMNVEV, per germline (reference sequence). This CDR3 region has 15 residues. The CDR3 DNA is TGTGCCAGCAGTCCGTTAATGGAGGGCAGCTATGGCTACACCTTC. Protein product: CASSPLMEGSYGYTF.

This clonotype was seen at least ten times. The V gene is TRBV2, the J gene TRBJ1-2; the match to TRBD1 covers 9 bases. The CDR3 runs to 13 residues. Germline assignment: CDR1 SNHLY and CDR2 FYNNEI. V was clipped by 6 bases and J by 5 bases; unmatched bases: 4. CDR3 sequence: CASRRGQGYGYTF. DNA of the CDR3: TGTGCCAGCAGGCGGGGACAGGGATATGGCTACACCTTC.

This clonotype was counted at least ten times. This sequence joins TRBV7-9 and TRBJ2-3; D may be TRBD2 (5 bases). V lost 5 bases to trimming and J lost 6 bases, with 15 bases between them. Germline V gene data show CDR1 as SEHNR and CDR2 as FQNEAQ (reference sequence). The CDR3 consists of 14 residues. The CDR3 region has the DNA TGTGCCAGCAGCCCGGACTCGTTTTCCGATACGCAGTATTTT. Amino acid sequence: CASSPDSFSDTQYF.

This clonotype has ten or more counts. This rearrangement joins TRBV7-3 to TRBJ2-2; 13 bases are shared with TRBD2. The CDR3 spans 15 residues. Germline V gives CDR1 SGHTA, CDR2 FQGTGA. V shed 10 bases, J shed 5 bases, and the junction held 7 bases outside the gene matches. This CDR3 is CAIRTGLAGTGELFF. In nucleotides, the CDR3 is TGTGCCATCAGGACGGGACTAGCGGGGACCGGGGAGCTGTTTTTT.

This clonotype appeared a few times. This chain connects TRBV5-5 to TRBJ2-7; TRBD1 matches at 7 bases. Germline loops: CDR1 SGHKS, CDR2 YYEKEE (reference sequence). The CDR3 is made up of 15 amino acids. Trimming cost V 0 bases and J 7 bases; bases outside gene matches: 10. CDR3 loop: CASSLVQGSPPEQYF. CDR3 bases: TGTGCCAGCAGCTTGGTACAGGGGAGTCCCCCGGAGCAGTACTTC.

This clonotype was counted ten times or more. The chain joins TRBV6-1 to TRBJ1-1; D is possibly TRBD1 (5 bases). Germline CDR1 reads MNHNS; CDR2 reads SASEGT. This CDR3 contains 13 residues. Trimming removed 4 bases at V and 4 bases at J, with 10 bases between. CDR3 nucleotide sequence: TGTGCCAGCAGTGCCAGGGTGCTCACTGAAGCTTTCTTT. The encoded protein is CASSARVLTEAFF.

A few counts support this clonotype. The chain carries TRBV6-2 or TRBV6-3 and TRBJ2-3; tentative D call: TRBD1 (6 bases). V gave up 8 bases and J gave up 2 bases, with 17 bases separating them. Germline CDR1 and CDR2: MNHEY and SVGEGT. The CDR3 runs 15 residues. The CDR3 loop reads CASATRGSNTDTQYF. CDR3 nucleotides: TGTGCCAGCGCGACCAGGGGCTCCAACACAGATACGCAGTATTTT.

This clonotype was recorded at least ten times. The V and J genes are TRBV6-1 and TRBJ1-2; the match to TRBD1 covers 7 bases. CDR1 is MNHNS and CDR2 is SASEGT in the germline V gene. CDR3 length: 16 amino acids. J lost 2 bases, V lost 3 bases, and 9 bases had no gene match. CDR3 in amino acids: CASSEEWTGLNYGYTF. Written as DNA, the CDR3 is TGTGCCAGCAGTGAGGAGTGGACAGGTTTAAACTATGGCTACACCTTC.

For this clonotype: An end of the junction differs from the germline gene, which may be a read error. V is TRBV5-6 and J is TRBJ1-4; the match to TRBD1 covers 7 bases. This CDR3 contains 17 residues. Germline V lookup: CDR1 SGHDT, CDR2 YYEEEE. CDR3 residues: CASSLEVGDRFIERLFF. The CDR3 DNA reads as TGTGCCAGCAGCTTGGAGGTGGGGGACAGATTTATCGAAAGACTGTTTTTT.

This clonotype was detected only a few times. The chain is built from TRBV6-2 or TRBV6-3 and TRBJ2-1; D uncertain. Trimming pared 2 bases from V and 2 bases from J, leaving 4 bases between. The length of the CDR3 is 13 residues. The germline CDR1 and CDR2 sequences are MNHEY and SVGEGT. The CDR3 DNA sequence: TGTGCCAGCAGTTACACGGCCTACAATGAGCAGTTCTTC. This codes for CASSYTAYNEQFF.

The chain links TRBV5-5 to TRBJ2-2, with a tentative D call TRBD1 (6 bases). The V and J ends lost 1 base and 4 bases respectively, with 11 bases between them. Germline CDR1 SGHKS, CDR2 YYEKEE (reference sequence). The CDR3 is 15 amino acids. The CDR3 region is CASSLNQGLTGELFF. The CDR3 DNA reads as TGTGCCAGCAGCTTGAATCAGGGGCTCACCGGGGAGCTGTTTTTT. The full variable domain, in which reference TRBV5-5 and TRBJ2-2 provide the parts outside the CDR3, is DAGVTQSPTHLIKTRGQQVTLRCSPISGHKSVSWYQQVLGQGPQFIFQYYEKEERGRGNFPDRFSARQFPNYSSELNVNALLLGDSALYLCASSLNQGLTGELFFGEGSRLTVL.

This clonotype was observed a handful of times. The chain links TRBV7-6 to TRBJ1-6; a possible D gene is TRBD1 (5 bases). Looked up from germline, CDR1 is SGHVS and CDR2 is FNYEAQ. The CDR3 contains 12 residues. V gave up 2 bases and J gave up 13 bases, with 9 bases separating them. CDR3 amino acids: CASSLPEGPLHF. CDR3 DNA: TGTGCCAGCAGCTTACCAGAGGGGCCCCTCCACTTT.

This rearrangement joins TRBV15 to TRBJ2-1; 8 bases match TRBD2. V was pared by 0 bases and J by 6 bases, with 4 bases of the junction left unmatched. CDR1 LNHNV and CDR2 YYDKDF come from the germline V gene (reference sequence). CDR3 length: 15 residues. The CDR3 loop is CATSRDRGTSNEQFF. The CDR3 bases are TGTGCCACCAGCAGAGATCGAGGGACTAGCAATGAGCAGTTCTTC.

This clonotype was counted many times. This chain links TRBV7-6 with TRBJ2-5, with no clear D. V was pared by 1 base and J by 5 bases, with 5 bases between. Germline loops: CDR1 SGHVS, CDR2 FNYEAQ. The CDR3 totals 12 residues. CDR3 region: CASSLVSETQYF. CDR3 coding DNA: TGTGCCAGCAGCTTAGTTTCCGAGACCCAGTACTTC.